This T cell receptor beta chain was sequenced for a study of T cells in Graves' hyperthyroidism and ophthalmopathy. As for the study in general: Before any treatment, at initial diagnosis, peripheral blood was collected.

Broader study findings: Also found in blood were most expanded thyroid clonotypes above 0.001.

Using RNA transcripts as the source, TCR beta CDR3 regions were amplified. In the first-round RT-PCR of the TCR CDR3, the HTBI primer set was used. Each CDR3 protein is one row after TCRdb ran MiXCR on the multiplex PCR reads. The table lists about 520,000 distinct CDR3 sequences, less than 25% of them singletons. In its sample, this clonotype was seen many times. The antigen remains unidentified. Researchers barred patients who had uncontrolled infection, other autoimmune disease, pregnancy or lactation. The diagnoses drew upon clinical symptoms, serum thyroxine and TRAb, thyroid ultrasound and orbital computed tomography. The CDR3 consists of 11 residues. Trimming left V 2 bases short and J 8 bases short, with 6 bases between.

This TCR derives from a man younger than 35 with Graves' hyperthyroidism. V and J are TRBV12-3 or TRBV12-4 and TRBJ1-1; D gene ambiguous. Sequenced sample: blood. The CDR3 nucleotides are TGTGCCAGCAGTTTATATTCAGAAGCTTTCTTT. Protein product: CASSLYSEAFF.